One sample yielded the 30 T cell receptor beta chains listed below, sequenced in a study of CD8 T cells in Susac syndrome. An amount of RNA that ranged from roughly 0.45 to 1 ug was reverse transcribed with random hexamers. MiXCR, run by TCRdb on the immunoSEQ multiplex PCR reads, gives a single entry per CDR3 protein. The table includes under 150,000 distinct CDR3 sequences, around 94% detected once. Material: CD4+ T cells from PBMCs. The receptors were gathered from a human donor with multiple sclerosis.

V and J are TRBV15 and TRBJ2-7; 7 positions agree with TRBD1. The J segment lost 5 bases and the V segment lost 6 bases, leaving 13 bases of the junction unmatched. Germline loops: CDR1 LNHNV, CDR2 YYDKDF (reference sequence). The CDR3 length is 15 residues. CDR3 protein: CATSPRDRRSHEQYF. The DNA of the CDR3 is TGTGCCACCAGTCCCCGGGACAGACGATCCCACGAGCAGTACTTC.

The rearrangement links TRBV7-3 to TRBJ2-2; TRBD2 might be the D (7 bases). V was clipped by 3 bases and J by 6 bases, with 17 bases between them. Germline loops: CDR1 SGHTA, CDR2 FQGTGA. The CDR3 consists of 16 residues. This CDR3 reads CASSFSGGLLPGELFF. The CDR3 DNA reads as TGTGCCAGCAGCTTTTCGGGGGGCCTCCTTCCCGGGGAGCTGTTTTTT.

V usage is TRBV5-8 and J usage is TRBJ1-5; 11 bases agree with TRBD1. V was pared by 0 bases and J by 6 bases, with 2 bases of the junction left unmatched. CDR1 SGHTS and CDR2 YDEGEE come from the germline V gene. CDR3 size: 15 residues. For the CDR3, the DNA is TGTGCCAGCAGCTTGGAGGGGACAGGGGGTCAGCCCCAGCATTTT. It translates to CASSLEGTGGQPQHF.

This chain links TRBV20-1 with TRBJ1-1; the D gene is possibly TRBD1 (5 bases). Trimming removed 4 bases at V and 4 bases at J, with 13 bases between. The CDR3 contains 13 residues. Germline CDR1 and CDR2: DFQATT and SNEGSKA (reference sequence). The CDR3 bases are TGCAGTGCTACCCAGGGTCGGATCACTGAAGCTTTCTTT. Its translation: CSATQGRITEAFF.

This sequence joins TRBV5-4 and TRBJ2-3; D is unclear. CDR1 and CDR2 from the germline V gene are SGHNT and YYREEE (reference sequence). Deletions cut 6 bases from V and 5 bases from J, with 13 bases between. CDR3 length: 13 residues. CDR3 coding DNA: TGTGCCAGCACCTCCCGCACCGGAGATACGCAGTATTTT. Translated, it gives CASTSRTGDTQYF.

The chain is built from TRBV29-1 and TRBJ2-3, with D perhaps TRBD1 (6 bases). Looked up from germline, CDR1 is SQVTM and CDR2 is ANQGSEA. V lost 3 bases to trimming and J lost 3 bases, with 10 bases between them. The CDR3 consists of 13 residues. The CDR3: CSVERTVTDTQYF. In DNA form, the CDR3 reads TGCAGCGTTGAGAGGACAGTTACAGATACGCAGTATTTT.

V and J are TRBV12-3 or TRBV12-4 and TRBJ1-5; a weak D match, TRBD1 (5 bases). The CDR3 is 18 amino acids. V lost 2 bases and J lost 1, with 18 bases in between. As DNA, the CDR3 is TGTGCCAGCAGTTTAATGGCGCCCGGGGCAGGGAGCAATCAGCCCCAGCATTTT. Amino acid sequence: CASSLMAPGAGSNQPQHF.

This rearrangement joins TRBV12-3 or TRBV12-4 to TRBJ2-1, with TRBD2 identical over 14 bases. The CDR3 is made up of 14 amino acids. After removal of 10 bases from V and 6 bases from J, the junction contained 5 bases not matched to a gene. DNA of the CDR3: TGTGCCACGACTAGCGGGAGGGTTCCCAATGAGCAGTTCTTC. Amino acid sequence: CATTSGRVPNEQFF.

The V and J genes are TRBV5-1 and TRBJ2-1; possibly TRBD1 or TRBD2 for D (5 bases each). The CDR3 is 14 residues long. Trimming left V 4 bases short and J 4 bases short, with 12 bases between. Germline CDR1 and CDR2: SGHRS and YFSETQ. The CDR3 region has the DNA TGCGCCAGCAGCCCAGGGACCTTTTACAATGAGCAGTTCTTC. This codes for CASSPGTFYNEQFF.

This clonotype was found once. The chain is built from TRBV20-1 and TRBJ2-6, with no clear D. Between the trimmed V and J ends, which lost 0 bases and 4 bases, there was a span of 10 bases. Looked up from germline, CDR1 is DFQATT and CDR2 is SNEGSKA (reference sequence). The CDR3 spans 15 residues. The CDR3 loop reads CSARDSGPGANVLTF. The CDR3 bases are TGCAGTGCTAGAGATTCAGGCCCCGGGGCCAACGTCCTGACTTTC.

The J gene is TRBJ1-1, the V gene TRBV7-2, with 8 bases matching TRBD1. V lost 5 bases to trimming and J lost 5 bases; unmatched junction nucleotides: 7. The CDR3 has 14 residues. Germline V CDR1 and CDR2: SGHTA, FQGNSA. The DNA of the CDR3 is TGTGCCAGCAGCCCAGACAGGGGAGGAACTGAAGCTTTCTTT. Translation: CASSPDRGGTEAFF.

The V and J genes are TRBV30 and TRBJ2-1; 10 bases match TRBD2. The germline V gene encodes CDR1 GTSNPN and CDR2 SVGIG (reference sequence). CDR3 length: 15 amino acids. After removal of 2 bases from V and 10 bases from J, the junction contained 11 bases not matched to a gene. In nucleotides, the CDR3 is TGTGCCTGGAGTAGGGGGACTAGCGTCATCTCGGAGCAGTTCTTC. Translated, it gives CAWSRGTSVISEQFF.

This chain uses TRBV29-1 with TRBJ2-5; 9 bases are a match to TRBD2. The germline gives CDR1 SQVTM, CDR2 ANQGSEA. After removal of 6 bases from V and 7 bases from J, the junction contained 15 bases not matched to a gene. The CDR3 runs 15 residues. The CDR3 protein is CSVGVGGGATGTQYF. CDR3 DNA: TGCAGCGTGGGGGTAGGCGGGGGGGCGACAGGGACCCAGTACTTC.

The chain carries TRBV12-3 or TRBV12-4 and TRBJ1-1, with 8 bases fitting TRBD1. The V segment lost 5 bases and the J segment 1 base; nucleotides outside the gene matches: 3. The CDR3 loop spans 14 amino acids. CDR3: CASSRQGRNTEAFF. The DNA of the CDR3 is TGTGCCAGCAGTAGACAGGGGCGGAACACTGAAGCTTTCTTT.

The chain couples TRBV12-3 or TRBV12-4 to TRBJ2-7; the match to TRBD1 covers 8 bases. The CDR3 length is 13 residues. Trimming took 4 bases from V and 2 from J; bases not matched to a gene: 1. CDR3 in amino acids: CASSSTGAYEQYF. The CDR3 DNA is TGTGCCAGCAGTTCGACAGGGGCCTACGAGCAGTACTTC.

J is TRBJ1-1 and V is TRBV7-2; 7 bases are a match to TRBD1. CDR3 length equals 14 residues. J lost 4 bases, V lost 2 bases, and 4 bases had no gene match. Germline V gene lookup returns CDR1 SGHTA and CDR2 FQGNSA. CDR3 nucleotides: TGTGCCAGCAGCTTAAACAGGGGAGGCACTGAAGCTTTCTTT. Translated, it gives CASSLNRGGTEAFF.

J is TRBJ1-6 and V is TRBV25-1, with 11 positions matching TRBD1. The CDR3 has 17 residues. V shed 3 bases, J shed 7 bases, and the junction held 8 bases outside the gene matches. Per the germline V gene, CDR1 is MGHDK and CDR2 is SYGVNS. The CDR3 is CASSEHGQGAGNSPLHF. In DNA, the CDR3 is TGTGCCAGCAGTGAGCACGGACAGGGGGCGGGAAATTCACCCCTCCACTTT.

For the CDR3, the DNA is TGCAGCGTTGCCCCATCAGCGAACACTGAAGCTTTCTTT. Translation: CSVAPSANTEAFF. The chain combines TRBV29-1 with TRBJ1-1, with D unresolved. The germline gives CDR1 SQVTM, CDR2 ANQGSEA. The CDR3 length is 13 residues. V was shortened by 4 bases and J by 1 base, with 10 bases between the two germline ends.

The chain has TRBV5-1 and TRBJ2-7; 10 nucleotides align to TRBD2. Germline CDR1 SGHRS, CDR2 YFSETQ. Unmatched junction bases numbered 7, after V lost 2 bases and J lost 2 bases. This CDR3 region has 16 residues. CDR3: CASSFVGLADAYEQYF. The CDR3 nucleotides are TGCGCCAGCAGCTTTGTCGGACTAGCGGATGCCTACGAGCAGTACTTC. Full variable domain (missing parts from reference TRBV5-1 and TRBJ2-7): KAGVTQTPRYLIKTRGQQVTLSCSPISGHRSVSWYQQTPGQGLQFLFEYFSETQRNKGNFPGRFSGRQFSNSRSEMNVSTLELGDSALYLCASSFVGLADAYEQYFGPGTRLTVT.

This chain joins TRBV7-8 and TRBJ2-6; no firm D call. The length of the CDR3 is 17 residues. V was clipped by 1 base and J by 0 bases, with 10 bases between them. CDR1 SGHVS and CDR2 FQNEAQ come from the germline V gene. The CDR3 DNA reads TGTGCCAGCAGCTTAGTTGGCAGCCTCTCTGGGGCCAACGTCCTGACTTTC. Protein: CASSLVGSLSGANVLTF.

V is TRBV12-3 or TRBV12-4 and J is TRBJ2-7, with D unclear. Between the trimmed V and J ends, which lost 3 bases and 7 bases, there was a span of 7 bases. The CDR3 covers 11 residues. This CDR3 is CASSLTGEQYF. CDR3 bases: TGTGCCAGCAGTTTGACGGGTGAGCAGTACTTC.

The rearrangement uses TRBV28 and TRBJ2-1; no clear D. The germline V and J ends were trimmed by 4 bases and 6 bases, with 13 bases remaining between them. The CDR3 totals 14 residues. Per the germline V gene, CDR1 is MDHEN and CDR2 is SYDVKM. The CDR3 here is CASSSLTEANEQFF. The CDR3 DNA reads as TGTGCCAGCAGTTCCCTTACGGAAGCCAATGAGCAGTTCTTC.

This chain connects TRBV29-1 to TRBJ2-1; 7 bases match TRBD1. The CDR3 is made up of 14 amino acids. CDR1 and CDR2 from the germline V gene are SQVTM and ANQGSEA. The junction had 10 bases not matched to a gene; V was cut back by 7 bases and J by 4 bases. The chain's CDR3 is CSASYGTAYNEQFF. In DNA form, the CDR3 reads TGCAGCGCCAGCTACGGGACAGCTTACAATGAGCAGTTCTTC.

This clonotype was recorded once. The CDR3 here is CASSIGKQPQHF. The CDR3 coding sequence is TGTGCCAGTAGTATAGGAAAACAGCCCCAGCATTTT. The genes are TRBV19 and TRBJ1-5; D uncertain. Germline CDR1 LNHDA, CDR2 SQIVND (reference sequence). CDR3 length: 12 amino acids. The V and J ends lost 1 base and 7 bases respectively, with 5 bases between them.

The chain recombines TRBV19 with TRBJ1-2; 9 bases map to TRBD1. The CDR3 sequence is 16 residues long. CDR1 and CDR2 (germline): LNHDA, SQIVND (reference sequence). V lost 2 bases and J lost 1; bases outside the gene matches: 5. The DNA of the CDR3 is TGTGCCAGTAGTATATCGGGGACAGGGTATAACTATGGCTACACCTTC. This encodes CASSISGTGYNYGYTF.

The J gene is TRBJ2-5, the V gene TRBV7-2; 11 bases match TRBD2. This CDR3 comprises 15 residues. Germline V lookup: CDR1 SGHTA, CDR2 FQGNSA. Germline trimming cut 4 bases from V and 3 bases from J; bases unmatched to any gene: 4. The CDR3 loop reads CASSYSGGGKETQYF. CDR3 DNA sequence: TGTGCCAGCAGCTATAGCGGGGGGGGGAAAGAGACCCAGTACTTC. The variable domain in full, completed from reference TRBV7-2 and TRBJ2-5, reads GAGVSQSPSNKVTEKGKDVELRCDPISGHTALYWYRQSLGQGLEFLIYFQGNSAPDKSGLPSDRFSAERTGGSVSTLTIQRTQQEDSAVYLCASSYSGGGKETQYFGPGTRLLVL.

The CDR3 spells CASSLIRGTNEQYF. CDR3 in DNA: TGTGCCAGCAGTTTAATCCGCGGGACTAACGAGCAGTACTTC. The gene calls are TRBV27 and TRBJ2-7; 7 positions match TRBD2. With 2 bases clipped from V and 5 bases from J, the junction kept 6 bases outside the gene matches. The CDR3 consists of 14 residues. Germline V gene lookup returns CDR1 MNHEY and CDR2 SMNVEV (reference sequence).

The chain employs TRBV29-1 and TRBJ2-3, with D unclear. The CDR3 sequence is 12 residues long. Between the trimmed V and J ends, which lost 3 bases and 8 bases, there was a span of 12 bases. Looked up from germline, CDR1 is SQVTM and CDR2 is ANQGSEA. CDR3 in amino acids: CSVDRSAVTQYF. The CDR3 region has the DNA TGCAGCGTTGATCGGTCTGCAGTTACGCAGTATTTT.

V usage is TRBV28 and J usage is TRBJ1-5; D is perhaps TRBD1 (5 bases). The CDR3 contains 15 residues. Germline CDR1 MDHEN, CDR2 SYDVKM. V lost 3 bases and J 5 bases, leaving 14 bases between the germline ends. The CDR3 coding sequence is TGTGCCAGCAGTTTGGACTCTCCCAGGGATCAGCCCCAGCATTTT. It is translated as CASSLDSPRDQPQHF.

V is TRBV2 and J is TRBJ1-5, with 9 nucleotides matching TRBD1. The V and J ends lost 3 bases and 2 bases, in that order; junction bases with no gene match: 11. In germline, CDR1 is SNHLY, CDR2 FYNNEI. The length of the CDR3 is 18 residues. This chain's CDR3 is CASSDSPGQGGGNQPQHF. CDR3 DNA sequence: TGTGCCAGCAGTGACTCGCCGGGACAGGGTGGGGGCAATCAGCCCCAGCATTTT.